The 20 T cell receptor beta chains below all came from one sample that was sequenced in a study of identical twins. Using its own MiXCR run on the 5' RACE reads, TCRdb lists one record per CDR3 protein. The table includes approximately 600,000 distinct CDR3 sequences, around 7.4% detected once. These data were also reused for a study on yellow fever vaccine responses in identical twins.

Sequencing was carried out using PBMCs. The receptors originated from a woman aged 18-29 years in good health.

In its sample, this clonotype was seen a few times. The CDR3 here is CASSSRASRGTLHF. CDR3 DNA sequence: TGTGCCAGCAGTTCTAGGGCTTCCCGTGGGACCCTCCACTTT. The V call is TRBV12-3 or TRBV12-4, the J call TRBJ1-6; no clear D. The length of the CDR3 is 14 residues. The ends were cut back, 4 bases at V and 14 bases at J, with 18 bases in the middle.

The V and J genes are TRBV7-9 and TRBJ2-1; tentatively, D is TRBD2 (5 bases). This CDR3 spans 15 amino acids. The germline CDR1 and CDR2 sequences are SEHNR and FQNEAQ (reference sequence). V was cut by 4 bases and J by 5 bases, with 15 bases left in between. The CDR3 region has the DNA TGTGCCAGCAGCTATCCCGGGGATCCGGACAATGAGCAGTTCTTC. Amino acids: CASSYPGDPDNEQFF. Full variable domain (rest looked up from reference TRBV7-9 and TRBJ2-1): DTGVSQNPRHKITKRGQNVTFRCDPISEHNRLYWYRQTLGQGPEFLTYFQNEAQLEKSRLLSDRFSAERPKGSFSTLEIQRTEQGDSAMYLCASSYPGDPDNEQFFGPGTRLTVL.

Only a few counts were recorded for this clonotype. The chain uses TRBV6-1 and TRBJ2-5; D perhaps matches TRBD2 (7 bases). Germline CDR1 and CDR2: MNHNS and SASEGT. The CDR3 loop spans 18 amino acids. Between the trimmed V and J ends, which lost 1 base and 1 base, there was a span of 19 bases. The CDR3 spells CASSEERRGEGFQETQYF. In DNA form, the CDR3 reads TGTGCCAGCAGTGAAGAGAGGAGGGGGGAGGGCTTCCAAGAGACCCAGTACTTC.

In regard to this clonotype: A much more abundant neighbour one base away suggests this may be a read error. The chain's CDR3 is CSARAGRSSGNNIYF. CDR3 nucleotide sequence: TGCAGTGCTAGAGCAGGCCGCAGCTCTGGAAACAACATATATTTT. This rearrangement joins TRBV20-1 to TRBJ1-3, with D uncertain. CDR1 and CDR2 (germline): DFQATT, SNEGSKA (reference sequence). This CDR3 has 15 amino acids.

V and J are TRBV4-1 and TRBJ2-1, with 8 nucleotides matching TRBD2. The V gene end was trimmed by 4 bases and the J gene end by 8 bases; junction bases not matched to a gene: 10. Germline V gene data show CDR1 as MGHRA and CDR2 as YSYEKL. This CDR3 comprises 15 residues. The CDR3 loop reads CASSPYLEREHEQFF. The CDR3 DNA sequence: TGCGCCAGCAGCCCCTATTTAGAGCGGGAGCATGAGCAGTTCTTC.

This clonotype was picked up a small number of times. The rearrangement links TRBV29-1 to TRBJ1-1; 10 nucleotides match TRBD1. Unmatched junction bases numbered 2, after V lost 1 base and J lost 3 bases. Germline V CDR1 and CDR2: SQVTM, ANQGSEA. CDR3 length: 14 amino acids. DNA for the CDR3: TGCAGCGTTGAAGGGGGACAGGGGTACACTGAAGCTTTCTTT. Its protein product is CSVEGGQGYTEAFF.

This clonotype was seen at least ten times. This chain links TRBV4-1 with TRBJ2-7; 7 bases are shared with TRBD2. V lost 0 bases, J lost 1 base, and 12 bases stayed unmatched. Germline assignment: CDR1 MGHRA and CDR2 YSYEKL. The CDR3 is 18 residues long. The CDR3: CASSQEPRRGSTSYEQYF. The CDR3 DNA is TGCGCCAGCAGCCAAGAACCCCGGCGCGGGAGTACTTCCTACGAGCAGTACTTC.

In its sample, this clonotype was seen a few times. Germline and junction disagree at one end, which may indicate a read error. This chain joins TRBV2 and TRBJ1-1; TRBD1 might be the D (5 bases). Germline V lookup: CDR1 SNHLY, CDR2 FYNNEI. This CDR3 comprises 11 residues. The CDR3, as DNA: TGTGCCAGCAGGTTTTATGTCGGGACCCCTTTT. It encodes CASRFYVGTPF.

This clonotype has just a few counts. Here the CDR3 reads CSARPVAGTNSYEQYF. CDR3 nucleotide sequence: TGCAGTGCTAGGCCGGTAGCGGGAACGAATTCCTACGAGCAGTACTTC. The genes are TRBV20-1 and TRBJ2-7; 8 bases fit TRBD2. Trimming at V came to 3 bases and at J to 1 base, leaving 11 bases not matched to a gene. Germline values: CDR1 DFQATT, CDR2 SNEGSKA (reference sequence). The CDR3 sequence is 16 residues long.

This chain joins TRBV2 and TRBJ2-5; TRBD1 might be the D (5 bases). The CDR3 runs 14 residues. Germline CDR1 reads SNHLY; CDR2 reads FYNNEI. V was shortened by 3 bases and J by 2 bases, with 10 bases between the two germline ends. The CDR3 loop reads CASSDSRVQETQYF. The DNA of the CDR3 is TGTGCCAGCAGTGACAGCAGGGTACAAGAGACCCAGTACTTC.

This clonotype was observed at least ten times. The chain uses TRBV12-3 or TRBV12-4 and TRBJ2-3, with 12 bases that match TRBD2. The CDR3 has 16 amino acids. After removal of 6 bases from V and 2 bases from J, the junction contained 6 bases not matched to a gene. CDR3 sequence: CASSKRTSGNTDTQYF. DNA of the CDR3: TGTGCCAGCAGCAAGAGGACTAGCGGGAACACAGATACGCAGTATTTT.

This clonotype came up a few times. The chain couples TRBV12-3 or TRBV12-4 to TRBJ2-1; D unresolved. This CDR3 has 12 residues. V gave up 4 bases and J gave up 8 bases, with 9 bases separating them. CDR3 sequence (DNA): TGTGCCAGCAGTTCCCGGGCACATGAGCAGTTCTTC. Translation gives CASSSRAHEQFF.

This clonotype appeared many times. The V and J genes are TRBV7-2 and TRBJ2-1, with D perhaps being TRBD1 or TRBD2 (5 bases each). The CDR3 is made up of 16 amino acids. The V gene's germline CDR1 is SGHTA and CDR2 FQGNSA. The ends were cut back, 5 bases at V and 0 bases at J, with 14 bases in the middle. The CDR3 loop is CASSPTTGGSYNEQFF. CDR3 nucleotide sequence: TGTGCCAGCAGCCCCACCACTGGGGGCTCCTACAATGAGCAGTTCTTC.

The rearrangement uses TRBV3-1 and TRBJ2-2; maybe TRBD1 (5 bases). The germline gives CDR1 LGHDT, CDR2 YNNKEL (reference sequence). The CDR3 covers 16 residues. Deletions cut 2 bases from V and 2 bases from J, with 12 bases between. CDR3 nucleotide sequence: TGTGCCAGCAGCCAATGGACAAAAATAAACACCGGGGAGCTGTTTTTT. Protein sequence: CASSQWTKINTGELFF.

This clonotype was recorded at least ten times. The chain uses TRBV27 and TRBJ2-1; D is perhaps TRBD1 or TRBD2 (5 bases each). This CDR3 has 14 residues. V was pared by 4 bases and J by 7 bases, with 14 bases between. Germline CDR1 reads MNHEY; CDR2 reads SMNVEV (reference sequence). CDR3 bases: TGTGCCAGCAGTTCGGGACCTTGGAAGAATGAGCAGTTCTTC. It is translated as CASSSGPWKNEQFF.

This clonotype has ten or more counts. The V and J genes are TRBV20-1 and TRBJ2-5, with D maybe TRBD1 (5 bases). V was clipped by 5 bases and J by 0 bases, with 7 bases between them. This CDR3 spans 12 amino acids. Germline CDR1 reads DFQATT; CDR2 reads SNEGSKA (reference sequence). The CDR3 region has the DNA TGCAGTGCTTCAGGGTACCAAGAGACCCAGTACTTC. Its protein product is CSASGYQETQYF.

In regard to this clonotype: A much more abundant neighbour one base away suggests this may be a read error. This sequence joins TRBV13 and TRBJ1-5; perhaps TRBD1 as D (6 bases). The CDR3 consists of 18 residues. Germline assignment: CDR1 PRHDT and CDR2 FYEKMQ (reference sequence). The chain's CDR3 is CACSSWVQGVDSNQPQHF. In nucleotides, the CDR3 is TGTGCCTGCAGCTCCTGGGTACAGGGAGTCGATAGCAATCAGCCCCAGCATTTT.

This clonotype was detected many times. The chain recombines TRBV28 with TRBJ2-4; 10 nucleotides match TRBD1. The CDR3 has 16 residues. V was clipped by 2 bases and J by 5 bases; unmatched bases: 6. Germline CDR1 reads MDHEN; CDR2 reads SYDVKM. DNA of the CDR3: TGTGCCAGCAGTTTAACGGGACAGGGGATTCAAAACATTCAGTACTTC. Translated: CASSLTGQGIQNIQYF.

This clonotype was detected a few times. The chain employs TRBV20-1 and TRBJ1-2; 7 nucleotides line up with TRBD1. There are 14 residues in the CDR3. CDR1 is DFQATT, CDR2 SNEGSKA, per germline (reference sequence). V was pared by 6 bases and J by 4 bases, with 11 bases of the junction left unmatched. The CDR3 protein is CSATDRSPFYGYTF. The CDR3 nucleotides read TGCAGTGCCACGGACAGGTCCCCCTTCTATGGCTACACCTTC.

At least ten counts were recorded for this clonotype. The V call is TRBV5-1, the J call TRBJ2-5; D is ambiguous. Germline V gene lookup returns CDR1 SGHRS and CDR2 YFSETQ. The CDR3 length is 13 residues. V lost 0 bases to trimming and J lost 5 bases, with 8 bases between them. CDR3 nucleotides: TGCGCCAGCAGCTTGGGGAAACACGAGACCCAGTACTTC. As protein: CASSLGKHETQYF.